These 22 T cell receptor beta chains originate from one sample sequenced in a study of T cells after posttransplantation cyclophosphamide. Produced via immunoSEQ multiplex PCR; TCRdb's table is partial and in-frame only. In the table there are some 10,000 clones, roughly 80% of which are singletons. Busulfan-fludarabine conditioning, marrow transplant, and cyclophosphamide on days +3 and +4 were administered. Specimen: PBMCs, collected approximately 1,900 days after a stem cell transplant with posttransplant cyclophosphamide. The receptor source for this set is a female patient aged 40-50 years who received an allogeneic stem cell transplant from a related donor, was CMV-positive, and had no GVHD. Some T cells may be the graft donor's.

CDR3 protein: CASSPQGHGNQPQHF. The CDR3 region has the DNA TGTGCCAGCAGCCCTCAGGGACATGGCAATCAGCCCCAGCATTTT. The chain combines TRBV2 with TRBJ1-5; possibly TRBD1 for D (6 bases). Germline values: CDR1 SNHLY, CDR2 FYNNEI. V lost 6 bases and J 2 bases, leaving 14 bases between the germline ends. The CDR3 contains 15 residues.

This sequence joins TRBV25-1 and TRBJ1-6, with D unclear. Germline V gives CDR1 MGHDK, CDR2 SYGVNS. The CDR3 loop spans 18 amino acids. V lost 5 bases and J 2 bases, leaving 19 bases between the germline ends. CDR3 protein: CASSPSIRAGAYNSPLHF. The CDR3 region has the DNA TGTGCCAGCAGTCCATCGATACGGGCCGGGGCCTATAATTCACCCCTCCACTTT.

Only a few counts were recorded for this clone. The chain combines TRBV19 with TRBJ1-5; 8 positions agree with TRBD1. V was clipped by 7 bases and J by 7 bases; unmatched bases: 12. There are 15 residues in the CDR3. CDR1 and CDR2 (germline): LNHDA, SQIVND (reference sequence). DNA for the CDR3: TGTGCCAGTAACACCGGGACAGGCGTGCACCAGCCCCAGCATTTT. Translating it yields CASNTGTGVHQPQHF. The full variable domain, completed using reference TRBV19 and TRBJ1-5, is DGGITQSPKYLFRKEGQNVTLSCEQNLNHDAMYWYRQDPGQGLRLIYYSQIVNDFQKGDIAEGYSVSREKKESFPLTVTSAQKNPTAFYLCASNTGTGVHQPQHFGDGTRLSIL.

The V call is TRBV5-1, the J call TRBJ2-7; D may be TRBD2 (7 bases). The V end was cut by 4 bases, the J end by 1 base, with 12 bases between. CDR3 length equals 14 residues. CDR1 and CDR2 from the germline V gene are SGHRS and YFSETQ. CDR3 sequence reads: CASSRGAVSYEQYF. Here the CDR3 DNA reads TGCGCCAGCAGCCGGGGGGCAGTTTCCTACGAGCAGTACTTC. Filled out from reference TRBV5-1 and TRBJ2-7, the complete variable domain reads KAGVTQTPRYLIKTRGQQVTLSCSPISGHRSVSWYQQTPGQGLQFLFEYFSETQRNKGNFPGRFSGRQFSNSRSEMNVSTLELGDSALYLCASSRGAVSYEQYFGPGTRLTVT.

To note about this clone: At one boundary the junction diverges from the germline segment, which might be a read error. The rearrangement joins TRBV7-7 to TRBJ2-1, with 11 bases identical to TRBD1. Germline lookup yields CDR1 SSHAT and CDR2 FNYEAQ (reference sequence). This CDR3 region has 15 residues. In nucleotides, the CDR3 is TGTGCTAGCAGCTTGGGACAGGGGGGGATCAATGAGCAGTTCTTC. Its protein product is CASSLGQGGINEQFF.

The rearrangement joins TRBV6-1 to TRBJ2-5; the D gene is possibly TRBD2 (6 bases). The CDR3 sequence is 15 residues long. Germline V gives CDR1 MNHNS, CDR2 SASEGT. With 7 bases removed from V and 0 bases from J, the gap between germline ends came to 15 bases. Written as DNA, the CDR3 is TGTGCCAGCACCTCGACCCGGGGGTACCAAGAGACCCAGTACTTC. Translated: CASTSTRGYQETQYF.

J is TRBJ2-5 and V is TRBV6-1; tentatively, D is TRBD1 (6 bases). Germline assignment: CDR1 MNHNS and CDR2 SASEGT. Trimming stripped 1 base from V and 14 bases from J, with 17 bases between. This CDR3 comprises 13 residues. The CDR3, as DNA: TGTGCCAGCAGTGAAGTAGGGCAGGGGAAGCCATACTTC. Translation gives CASSEVGQGKPYF.

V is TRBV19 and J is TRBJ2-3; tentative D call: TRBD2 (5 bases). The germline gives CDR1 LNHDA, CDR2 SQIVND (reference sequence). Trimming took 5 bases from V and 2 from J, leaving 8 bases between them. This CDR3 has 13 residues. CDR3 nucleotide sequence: TGTGCCAGTAGTGAGGGTTTCACAGATACGCAGTATTTT. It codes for CASSEGFTDTQYF.

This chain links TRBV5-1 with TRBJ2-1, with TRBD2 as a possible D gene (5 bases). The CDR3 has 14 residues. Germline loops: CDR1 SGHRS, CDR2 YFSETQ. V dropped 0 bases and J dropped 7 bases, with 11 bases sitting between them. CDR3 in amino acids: CASSLARGRNEQFF. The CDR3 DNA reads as TGCGCCAGCAGCTTGGCACGGGGTCGGAATGAGCAGTTCTTC.

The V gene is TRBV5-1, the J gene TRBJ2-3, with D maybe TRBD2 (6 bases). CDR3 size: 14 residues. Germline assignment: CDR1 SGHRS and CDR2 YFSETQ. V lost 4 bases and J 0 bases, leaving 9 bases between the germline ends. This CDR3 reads CASSPEGSTDTQYF. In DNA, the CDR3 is TGCGCCAGCAGCCCGGAGGGCAGCACAGATACGCAGTATTTT.

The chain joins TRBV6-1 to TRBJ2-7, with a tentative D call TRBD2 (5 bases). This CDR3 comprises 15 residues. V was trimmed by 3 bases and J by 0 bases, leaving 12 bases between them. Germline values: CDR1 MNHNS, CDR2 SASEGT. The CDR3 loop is CASSDWEPSSYEQYF. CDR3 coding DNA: TGTGCCAGCAGTGACTGGGAGCCGAGCTCCTACGAGCAGTACTTC.

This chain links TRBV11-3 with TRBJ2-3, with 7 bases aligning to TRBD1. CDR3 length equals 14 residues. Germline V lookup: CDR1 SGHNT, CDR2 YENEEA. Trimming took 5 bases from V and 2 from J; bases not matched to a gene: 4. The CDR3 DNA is TGTGCCAGCAGCATACAGGGGTCCACAGATACGCAGTATTTT. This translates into CASSIQGSTDTQYF.

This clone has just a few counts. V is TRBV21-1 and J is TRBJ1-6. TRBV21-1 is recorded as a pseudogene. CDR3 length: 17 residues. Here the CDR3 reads CASSSGAGRAHNSPLHF. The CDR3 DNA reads TGTGCCAGCAGCTCAGGGGCAGGGAGGGCCCATAATTCACCCCTCCACTTT.

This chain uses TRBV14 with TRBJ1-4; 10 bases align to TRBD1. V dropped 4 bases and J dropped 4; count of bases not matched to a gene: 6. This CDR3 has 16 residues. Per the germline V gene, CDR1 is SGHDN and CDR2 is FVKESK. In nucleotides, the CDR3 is TGTGCCAGCAGCCGGGACAGGGGACGCATTAATGAAAAACTGTTTTTT. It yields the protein CASSRDRGRINEKLFF.

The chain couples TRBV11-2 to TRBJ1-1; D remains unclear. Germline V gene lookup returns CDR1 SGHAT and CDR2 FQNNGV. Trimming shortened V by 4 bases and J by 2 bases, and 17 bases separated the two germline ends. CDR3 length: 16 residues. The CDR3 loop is CASSYPRGPSNTEAFF. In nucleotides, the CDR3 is TGTGCCAGCAGCTACCCCCGAGGGCCGAGCAACACTGAAGCTTTCTTT.

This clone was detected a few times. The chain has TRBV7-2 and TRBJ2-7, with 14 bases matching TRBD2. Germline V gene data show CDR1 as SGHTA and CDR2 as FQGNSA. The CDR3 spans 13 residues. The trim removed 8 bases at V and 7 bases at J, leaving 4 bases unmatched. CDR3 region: CASRTSGGREQYF. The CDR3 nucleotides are TGTGCCAGCCGGACTAGCGGGGGGAGGGAGCAGTACTTC.

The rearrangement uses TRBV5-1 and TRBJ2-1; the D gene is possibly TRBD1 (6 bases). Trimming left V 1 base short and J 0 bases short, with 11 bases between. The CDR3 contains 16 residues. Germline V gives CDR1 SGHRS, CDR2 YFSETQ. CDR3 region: CASSLHDRSSYNEQFF. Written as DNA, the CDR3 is TGCGCCAGCAGCTTGCATGACAGGAGCTCCTACAATGAGCAGTTCTTC. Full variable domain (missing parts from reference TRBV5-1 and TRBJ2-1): KAGVTQTPRYLIKTRGQQVTLSCSPISGHRSVSWYQQTPGQGLQFLFEYFSETQRNKGNFPGRFSGRQFSNSRSEMNVSTLELGDSALYLCASSLHDRSSYNEQFFGPGTRLTVL.

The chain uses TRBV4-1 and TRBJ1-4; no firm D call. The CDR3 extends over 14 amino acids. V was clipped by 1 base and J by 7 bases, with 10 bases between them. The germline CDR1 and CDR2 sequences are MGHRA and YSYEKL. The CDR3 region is CASSQGGSGEKLFF. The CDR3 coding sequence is TGCGCCAGCAGCCAAGGAGGGAGTGGTGAAAAACTGTTTTTT.

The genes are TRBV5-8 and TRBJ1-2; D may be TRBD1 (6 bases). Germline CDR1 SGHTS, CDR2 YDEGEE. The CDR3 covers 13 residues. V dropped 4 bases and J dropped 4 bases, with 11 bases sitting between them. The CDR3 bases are TGTGCCAGCAGCGTGGACAGCCCCTATGGCTACACCTTC. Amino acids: CASSVDSPYGYTF.

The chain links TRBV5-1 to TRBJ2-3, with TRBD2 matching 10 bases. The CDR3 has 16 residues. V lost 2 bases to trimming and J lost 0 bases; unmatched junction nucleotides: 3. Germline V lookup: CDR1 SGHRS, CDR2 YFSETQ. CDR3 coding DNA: TGCGCCAGCAGCTTTAGCGGGGGGAGTAGCACAGATACGCAGTATTTT. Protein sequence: CASSFSGGSSTDTQYF.

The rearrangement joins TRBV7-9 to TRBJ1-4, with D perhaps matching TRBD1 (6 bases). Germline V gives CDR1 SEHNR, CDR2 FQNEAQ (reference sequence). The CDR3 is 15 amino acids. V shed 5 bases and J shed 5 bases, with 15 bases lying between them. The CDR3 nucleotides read TGTGCCAGCAGCCTCAGGGGTTCGGCAAATGAAAAACTGTTTTTT. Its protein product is CASSLRGSANEKLFF.

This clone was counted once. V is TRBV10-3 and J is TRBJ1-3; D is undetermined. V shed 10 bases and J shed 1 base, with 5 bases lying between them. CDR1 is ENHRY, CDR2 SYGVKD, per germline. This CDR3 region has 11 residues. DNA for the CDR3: TGTGCCACGGAGTCTGGAAACACCATATATTTT. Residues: CATESGNTIYF.